These 25 T cell receptor beta chains originate from one sample sequenced in a study of technical replicates of blood from a handful of donors. Libraries were prepared by immunoSEQ multiplex PCR; TCRdb keeps only in-frame clonotypes and omits some of them. The repertoire holds around 68,000 clones, with less than 98% as singletons. The sequencing sample was made of T cells isolated from PBMCs. The receptors were gathered from a human donor in good health.

The V call is TRBV9, the J call TRBJ1-3, with D perhaps TRBD1 (5 bases). The CDR3 has 15 amino acids. CDR1 is SGDLS, CDR2 YYNGEE, per germline. V was trimmed by 2 bases and J by 6 bases, leaving 15 bases between them. In DNA, the CDR3 is TGTGCCAGCAGCGTTACCCCAGGGTTCGAAAACACCATATATTTT. Its protein is CASSVTPGFENTIYF.

The chain is built from TRBV6-6 and TRBJ1-1, with a possible D match to TRBD1 (6 bases). Germline loops: CDR1 MNHNY, CDR2 SVGAGI (reference sequence). Deletions cut 6 bases from V and 5 bases from J, with 16 bases between. This CDR3 is 14 amino acids long. The CDR3 sequence is CASSPTGKSTEAFF. CDR3 bases: TGTGCCAGCAGCCCCACAGGGAAGTCAACTGAAGCTTTCTTT.

The chain is built from TRBV19 and TRBJ2-1; 7 bases align to TRBD1. Germline-derived CDR1 and CDR2 are LNHDA and SQIVND (reference sequence). V shed 6 bases, J shed 2 bases, and the junction held 10 bases outside the gene matches. The CDR3 runs 16 residues. CDR3 in amino acids: CASSNRGPYPYNEQFF. CDR3 in DNA: TGTGCCAGTAGCAACAGGGGACCTTACCCCTACAATGAGCAGTTCTTC.

CDR3 coding DNA: TGTGCCAGTAGTATAACAGGGGGCGGCGGGGAGCTGTTTTTT. Residues: CASSITGGGGELFF. The V gene is TRBV19, the J gene TRBJ2-2; 9 bases fit TRBD1. This CDR3 has 14 residues. The V gene end was trimmed by 2 bases and the J gene end by 7 bases; junction bases not matched to a gene: 2. Germline V gene lookup returns CDR1 LNHDA and CDR2 SQIVND (reference sequence).

This chain links TRBV6-6 with TRBJ1-2; TRBD1 might be the D (6 bases). The CDR3 runs to 16 residues. In germline, CDR1 is MNHNY, CDR2 SVGAGI (reference sequence). The V end was cut by 8 bases, the J end by 4 bases, with 23 bases between. The CDR3 protein is CASGLPDWDNRYGYTF. The DNA of the CDR3 is TGTGCCAGCGGACTCCCTGATTGGGACAACCGCTATGGCTACACCTTC.

The chain links TRBV7-8 to TRBJ2-7; D gene unclear. The V gene's germline CDR1 is SGHVS and CDR2 FQNEAQ. The V and J ends lost 1 base and 6 bases respectively, with 4 bases between them. This CDR3 is 11 amino acids long. CDR3 amino acids: CASSLVGEQYF. The CDR3, as DNA: TGTGCCAGCAGCTTAGTCGGCGAGCAGTACTTC.

The chain has TRBV11-3 and TRBJ1-1; 7 bases align to TRBD1. CDR1 SGHNT and CDR2 YENEEA come from the germline V gene. This CDR3 region has 17 residues. Unmatched junction bases numbered 11, after V lost 1 base and J lost 3 bases. The CDR3 DNA follows: TGTGCCAGCAGCTTAGCTAGGGGAAGACAGGGAGACACTGAAGCTTTCTTT. It specifies CASSLARGRQGDTEAFF.

The rearrangement joins TRBV25-1 to TRBJ2-1; D not certain. Per the germline V gene, CDR1 is MGHDK and CDR2 is SYGVNS. V shed 0 bases and J shed 2 bases, with 11 bases lying between them. This CDR3 comprises 16 residues. As DNA, the CDR3 is TGTGCCAGCAGTGAATACCGAATAACTGCCTACAATGAGCAGTTCTTC. It encodes CASSEYRITAYNEQFF.

This chain links TRBV7-2 with TRBJ1-5; 11 nucleotides align to TRBD1. The trim removed 5 bases at V and 0 bases at J, leaving 6 bases unmatched. Germline CDR1 is SGHTA and CDR2 is FQGNSA. The CDR3 extends over 17 amino acids. The CDR3 here is CASSPPGQGDSNQPQHF. The CDR3 DNA follows: TGTGCCAGCAGCCCACCGGGACAGGGGGATAGCAATCAGCCCCAGCATTTT. The full variable domain, its missing parts supplied by reference TRBV7-2 and TRBJ1-5, is GAGVSQSPSNKVTEKGKDVELRCDPISGHTALYWYRQSLGQGLEFLIYFQGNSAPDKSGLPSDRFSAERTGGSVSTLTIQRTQQEDSAVYLCASSPPGQGDSNQPQHFGDGTRLSIL.

This chain connects TRBV19 to TRBJ1-1; 7 nucleotides agree with TRBD1. The J segment lost 4 bases and the V segment lost 7 bases, leaving 9 bases of the junction unmatched. Germline V gives CDR1 LNHDA, CDR2 SQIVND (reference sequence). This CDR3 contains 14 residues. This chain's CDR3 is CASTRQGSVTEAFF. CDR3 sequence (DNA): TGTGCCAGTACTAGACAGGGATCCGTCACTGAAGCTTTCTTT.

J is TRBJ2-7 and V is TRBV19; TRBD1 matches at 9 bases. The CDR3 spans 16 residues. V lost 4 bases, J lost 5 bases, and 12 bases stayed unmatched. Germline V gene lookup returns CDR1 LNHDA and CDR2 SQIVND (reference sequence). The CDR3 spells CASSRVPLQGANEQYF. Here the CDR3 DNA reads TGTGCCAGTAGTAGGGTGCCGCTACAGGGGGCGAACGAGCAGTACTTC.

The V and J genes are TRBV25-1 and TRBJ2-1; D unresolved. The CDR3 is 13 amino acids. With 4 bases removed from V and 5 bases from J, the gap between germline ends came to 9 bases. CDR1 and CDR2 from the germline V gene are MGHDK and SYGVNS. CDR3 amino acids: CASSVRVHNEQFF. Here the CDR3 DNA reads TGTGCCAGCAGTGTTCGGGTCCACAATGAGCAGTTCTTC.

The V call is TRBV19, the J call TRBJ2-3; TRBD2 agrees at 9 bases. The CDR3 is 15 amino acids. With V trimmed by 7 bases and J by 4 bases, 9 bases remained unmatched. Germline lookup yields CDR1 LNHDA and CDR2 SQIVND (reference sequence). As DNA, the CDR3 is TGTGCCAGTATGCCGCTAGCGGGAATTCCAGATACGCAGTATTTT. Translation: CASMPLAGIPDTQYF.

The gene calls are TRBV5-1 and TRBJ1-1, with 7 bases that match TRBD1. Germline V gives CDR1 SGHRS, CDR2 YFSETQ. With 1 base clipped from V and 8 bases from J, the junction kept 5 bases outside the gene matches. This CDR3 is built from 13 residues. As DNA, the CDR3 is TGCGCCAGCAGCTTGTCAGAAGGGGGCGAAGCTTTCTTT. This sequence encodes CASSLSEGGEAFF.

V and J are TRBV5-6 and TRBJ2-2, with D perhaps matching TRBD1 (6 bases). V was clipped by 0 bases and J by 1 base, with 7 bases between them. Per the germline V gene, CDR1 is SGHDT and CDR2 is YYEEEE. The CDR3 runs to 15 residues. As DNA, the CDR3 is TGTGCCAGCAGCTTGGCAGGGGTGAACACCGGGGAGCTGTTTTTT. Amino acids: CASSLAGVNTGELFF.

The V gene is TRBV29-1, the J gene TRBJ2-7; 10 bases fit TRBD2. V lost 6 bases, J lost 3 bases, and 5 bases stayed unmatched. CDR3 length equals 13 residues. Germline CDR1 reads SQVTM; CDR2 reads ANQGSEA. As DNA, the CDR3 is TGCAGCGTAGCGGGAGGGCCTAACTACGAGCAGTACTTC. This gives the protein CSVAGGPNYEQYF.

The J gene is TRBJ2-7, the V gene TRBV29-1; 8 bases match TRBD1. Germline V gene data show CDR1 as SQVTM and CDR2 as ANQGSEA. The CDR3 loop spans 12 amino acids. The J segment lost 5 bases and the V segment lost 1 base, leaving 1 base of the junction unmatched. The chain's CDR3 is CSVEAGGDEQYF. CDR3 nucleotide sequence: TGCAGCGTTGAAGCAGGGGGCGACGAGCAGTACTTC.

The V and J genes are TRBV4-1 and TRBJ2-7, with 7 bases aligning to TRBD1. The V gene end was trimmed by 5 bases and the J gene end by 3 bases; junction bases not matched to a gene: 4. The CDR3 consists of 13 residues. CDR1 is MGHRA and CDR2 is YSYEKL in the germline V gene. The CDR3 region is CASSERQGYEQYF. The CDR3 nucleotides are TGCGCCAGCAGCGAGCGACAGGGCTACGAGCAGTACTTC.

The rearrangement links TRBV7-9 to TRBJ2-7; TRBD2 matches at 7 bases. CDR1 and CDR2 (germline): SEHNR, FQNEAQ (reference sequence). The ends lost 4 bases at V and 7 bases at J; junction bases unmatched: 4. The CDR3 extends over 12 amino acids. The CDR3 DNA reads as TGTGCCAGCAGCTGGGGGGAGGGGGAGCAGTACTTC. This codes for CASSWGEGEQYF.

In its sample, this clone was seen once. Germline is not matched at one junction end, which may reflect a read error. DNA of the CDR3: TGCGCCAGCAGCCAAGATCCCGTTGGGGACAGGATCTTC. As protein: CASSQDPVGDRIF. The genes are TRBV4-1 and TRBJ2-7, with 8 nucleotides matching TRBD1. This CDR3 is 13 amino acids long. Germline V gene data show CDR1 as MGHRA and CDR2 as YSYEKL.

This sequence joins TRBV30 and TRBJ2-3; TRBD2 aligns across 8 bases. CDR3 length equals 16 residues. J gave up 0 bases and V 3 bases, and 8 bases lay outside the gene matches. Germline CDR1 GTSNPN, CDR2 SVGIG (reference sequence). CDR3 amino acids: CAWSVQTSVSTDTQYF. Written as DNA, the CDR3 is TGTGCCTGGAGCGTGCAGACTAGCGTAAGCACAGATACGCAGTATTTT.

The rearrangement links TRBV5-1 to TRBJ2-7; D not resolved. Germline loops: CDR1 SGHRS, CDR2 YFSETQ. Trimming left V 2 bases short and J 4 bases short, with 10 bases between. This CDR3 is built from 13 residues. The CDR3 DNA reads as TGCGCCAGCAGCTTACGCACATCTTACGAGCAGTACTTC. This codes for CASSLRTSYEQYF. Variable domain in full (rest from reference TRBV5-1 and TRBJ2-7): KAGVTQTPRYLIKTRGQQVTLSCSPISGHRSVSWYQQTPGQGLQFLFEYFSETQRNKGNFPGRFSGRQFSNSRSEMNVSTLELGDSALYLCASSLRTSYEQYFGPGTRLTVT.

The chain joins TRBV12-5 to TRBJ1-5; the D gene is possibly TRBD1 (5 bases). The V and J ends lost 7 bases and 9 bases respectively, with 22 bases between them. The CDR3 length is 15 residues. Looked up from germline, CDR1 is LGHNT and CDR2 is FRNRAP. CDR3 sequence: CASAEEGQKGRPQHF. In nucleotides, the CDR3 is TGTGCTAGTGCCGAGGAGGGGCAAAAGGGGCGGCCCCAGCATTTT.

V usage is TRBV2 and J usage is TRBJ1-2; no firm D call. V shed 3 bases and J shed 3 bases, with 14 bases lying between them. The CDR3 contains 15 residues. Germline CDR1 and CDR2: SNHLY and FYNNEI. CDR3 protein: CASSDEKVPHYGYTF. For the CDR3, the DNA is TGTGCCAGCAGTGATGAGAAAGTTCCCCACTATGGCTACACCTTC.

In its sample, this clone was seen once. The rearrangement links TRBV6-5 to TRBJ1-2, with D possibly matching TRBD1 (5 bases). V lost 7 bases and J lost 4, with 16 bases in between. The CDR3 has 14 residues. CDR1 is MNHEY, CDR2 SVGAGI, per germline. CDR3 in DNA: TGTGCCAGCACCCCCCAGGGAACCTCCTATGGCTACACCTTC. Encoded protein: CASTPQGTSYGYTF.